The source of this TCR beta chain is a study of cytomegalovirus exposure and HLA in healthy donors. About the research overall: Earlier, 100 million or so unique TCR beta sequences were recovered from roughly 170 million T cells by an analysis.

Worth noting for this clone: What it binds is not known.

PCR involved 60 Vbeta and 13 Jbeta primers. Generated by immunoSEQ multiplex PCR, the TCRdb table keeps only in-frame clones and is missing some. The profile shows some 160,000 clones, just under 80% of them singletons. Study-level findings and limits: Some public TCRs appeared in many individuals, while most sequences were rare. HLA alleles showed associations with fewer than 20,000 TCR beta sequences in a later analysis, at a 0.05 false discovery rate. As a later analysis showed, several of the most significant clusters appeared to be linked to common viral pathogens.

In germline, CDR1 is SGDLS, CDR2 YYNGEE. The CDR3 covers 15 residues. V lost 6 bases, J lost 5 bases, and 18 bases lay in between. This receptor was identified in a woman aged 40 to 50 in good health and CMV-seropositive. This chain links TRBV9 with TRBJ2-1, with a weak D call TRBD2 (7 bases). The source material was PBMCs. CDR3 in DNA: TGTGCCAGCACCTTATTCGGGGGGCCAAACAATGAGCAGTTCTTC. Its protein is CASTLFGGPNNEQFF.